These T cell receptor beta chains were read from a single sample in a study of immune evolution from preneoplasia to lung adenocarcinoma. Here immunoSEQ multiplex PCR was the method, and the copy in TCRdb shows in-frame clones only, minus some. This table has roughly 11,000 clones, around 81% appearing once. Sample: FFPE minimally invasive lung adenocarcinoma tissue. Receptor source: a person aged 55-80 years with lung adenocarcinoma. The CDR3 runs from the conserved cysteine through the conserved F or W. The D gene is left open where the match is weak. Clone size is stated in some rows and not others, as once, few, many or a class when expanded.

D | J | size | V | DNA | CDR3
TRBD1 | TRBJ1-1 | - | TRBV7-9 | TGTGCCAGCAGCGGAGGGACAGAGAACACTGAAGCTTTCTTT | CASSGGTENTEAFF
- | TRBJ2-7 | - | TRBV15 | TGTGCCACCAGCCCCAGCCCCCTACGAGGGGGTGAGCAGTACTTC | CATSPSPLRGGEQYF
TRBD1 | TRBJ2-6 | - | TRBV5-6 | TGTGCCAGCAGCAGGACAGGGGTGACTGGGGCCAACGTCCTGACTTTC | CASSRTGVTGANVLTF
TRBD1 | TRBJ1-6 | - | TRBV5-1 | TGCGCCAGCAGCAGGACCGCAGACAGGGTAAGGTCACCCCTCCACTTT | CASSRTADRVRSPLHF
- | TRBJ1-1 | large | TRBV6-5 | TGTGCCAGCAGCATGACTCAGAACACTGAAGCTTTCTTT | CASSMTQNTEAFF
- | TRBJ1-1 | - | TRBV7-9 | TGTGCCAGCAGCTCCCTCATCCCTGAAACTGAAGCTTTCTTT | CASSSLIPETEAFF
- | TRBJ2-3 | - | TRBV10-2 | TGCGCCAGCAGTCAAGGAACAGATACGCAGTATTTT | CASSQGTDTQYF
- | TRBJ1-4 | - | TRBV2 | TGTGCCAGCAGTGTTTGGGAAAAACTGTTTTTT | CASSVWEKLFF
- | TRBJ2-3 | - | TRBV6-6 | TGTGCCAGCAGTTACTCGAGACTCGATACGCAGTATTTT | CASSYSRLDTQYF
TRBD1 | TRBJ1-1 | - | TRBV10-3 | TGTGCCATCAGTGGGACCCCGGGACAGATGAACACTGAAGCTTTCTTT | CAISGTPGQMNTEAFF
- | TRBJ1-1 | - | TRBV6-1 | TGTGCCAGCATTCTGCGTCAGTTGAACACTGAAGCTTTCTTT | CASILRQLNTEAFF
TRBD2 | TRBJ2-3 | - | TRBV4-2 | TGTGCCAGCAGCCCCACTCCGGGACTAGCGGGAGGGAGGGGCACAGATACGCAGTATTTT | CASSPTPGLAGGRGTDTQYF
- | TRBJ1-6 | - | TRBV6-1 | TGTGCCAGCAGTGATGGTAGATCACCCCTCCACTTT | CASSDGRSPLHF
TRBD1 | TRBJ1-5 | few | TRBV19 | TGTGCCAGCCATAAACGGGACAGACTAAATCAGCCCCAGCATTTT | CASHKRDRLNQPQHF
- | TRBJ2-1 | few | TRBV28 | TGTGCCAGCAGTCCGACTTTTTATGAGCAGTTCTTC | CASSPTFYEQFF
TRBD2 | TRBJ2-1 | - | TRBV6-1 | TGTGCCAGCAGTGAGCCCGGGACTAGCAATGAGCAGTTCTTC | CASSEPGTSNEQFF
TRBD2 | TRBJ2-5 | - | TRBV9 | TGTGCCAGCAGCGTAGAAGGTAGCGGGGGGCGTAAGACCCAGTACTTC | CASSVEGSGGRKTQYF
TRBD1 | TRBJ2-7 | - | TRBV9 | TGTGCCGGGGACAGGGCCGTGAGGGAGCAGTACTTC | CAGDRAVREQYF
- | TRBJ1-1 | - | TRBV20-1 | TGCAGTGCCGCCACAGGGACTGAAGCTTTCTTT | CSAATGTEAFF
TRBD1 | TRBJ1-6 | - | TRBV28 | TGTGCCAGCAGTTCTCAGACAGGGGAGATTTCACCCCTCCACTTT | CASSSQTGEISPLHF